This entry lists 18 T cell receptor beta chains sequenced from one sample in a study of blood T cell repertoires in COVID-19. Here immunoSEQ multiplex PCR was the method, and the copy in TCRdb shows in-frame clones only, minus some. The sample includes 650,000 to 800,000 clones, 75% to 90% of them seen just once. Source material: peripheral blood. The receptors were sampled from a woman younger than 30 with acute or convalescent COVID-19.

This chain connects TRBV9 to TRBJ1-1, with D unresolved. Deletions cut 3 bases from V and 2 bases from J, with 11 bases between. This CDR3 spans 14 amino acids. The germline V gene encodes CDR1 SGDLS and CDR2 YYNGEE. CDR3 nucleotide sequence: TGTGCCAGCAGCGGTACCGGGGAAAACACTGAAGCTTTCTTT. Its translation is CASSGTGENTEAFF.

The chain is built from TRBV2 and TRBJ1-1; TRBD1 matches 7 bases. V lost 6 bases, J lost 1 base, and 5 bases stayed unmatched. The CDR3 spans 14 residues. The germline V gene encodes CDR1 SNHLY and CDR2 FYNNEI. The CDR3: CASRRGRGNTEAFF. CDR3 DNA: TGTGCCAGCAGGAGGGGGCGCGGGAACACTGAAGCTTTCTTT.

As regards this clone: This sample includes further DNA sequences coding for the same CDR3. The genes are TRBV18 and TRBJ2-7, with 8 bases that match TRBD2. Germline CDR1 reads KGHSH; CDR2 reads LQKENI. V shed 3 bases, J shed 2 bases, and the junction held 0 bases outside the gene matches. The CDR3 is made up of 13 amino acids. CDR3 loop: CASSPGLAYEQYF. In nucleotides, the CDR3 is TGTGCCAGCTCACCGGGACTAGCCTACGAGCAGTACTTC.

The chain's CDR3 is CASSLAYRGSDTGELFF. In DNA, the CDR3 is TGTGCCAGCAGCTTAGCGTACAGGGGATCGGACACCGGGGAGCTGTTTTTT. This chain connects TRBV7-8 to TRBJ2-2; 7 nucleotides agree with TRBD1. The CDR3 is 17 amino acids. The V and J ends lost 0 bases and 3 bases, in that order; junction bases with no gene match: 7. Germline-derived CDR1 and CDR2 are SGHVS and FQNEAQ.

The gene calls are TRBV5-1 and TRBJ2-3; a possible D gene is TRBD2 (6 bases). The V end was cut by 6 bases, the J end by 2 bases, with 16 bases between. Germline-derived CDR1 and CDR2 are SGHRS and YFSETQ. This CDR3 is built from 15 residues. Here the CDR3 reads CASTSVRGNTDTQYF. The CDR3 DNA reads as TGCGCCAGCACCTCCGTCCGGGGGAACACAGATACGCAGTATTTT.

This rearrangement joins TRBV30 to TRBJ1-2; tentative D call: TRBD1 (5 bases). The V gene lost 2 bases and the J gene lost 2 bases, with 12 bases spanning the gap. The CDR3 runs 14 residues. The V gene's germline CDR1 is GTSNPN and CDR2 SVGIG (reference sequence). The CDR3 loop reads CAWSTHTGNYGYTF. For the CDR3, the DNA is TGTGCCTGGAGTACCCACACAGGAAACTATGGCTACACCTTC.

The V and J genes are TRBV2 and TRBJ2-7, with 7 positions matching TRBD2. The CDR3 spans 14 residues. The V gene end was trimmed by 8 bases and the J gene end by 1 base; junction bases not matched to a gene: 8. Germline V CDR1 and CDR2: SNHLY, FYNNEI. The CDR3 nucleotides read TGTGCCAGCTTCAGCGGGGCTACATCCTACGAGCAGTACTTC. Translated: CASFSGATSYEQYF.

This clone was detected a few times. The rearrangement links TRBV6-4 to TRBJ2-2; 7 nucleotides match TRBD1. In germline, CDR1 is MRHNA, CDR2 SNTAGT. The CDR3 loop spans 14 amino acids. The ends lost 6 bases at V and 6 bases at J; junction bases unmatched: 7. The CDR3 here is CASSSDRVPGELFF. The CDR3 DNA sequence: TGTGCCAGCAGCTCCGACAGGGTCCCCGGGGAGCTGTTTTTT.

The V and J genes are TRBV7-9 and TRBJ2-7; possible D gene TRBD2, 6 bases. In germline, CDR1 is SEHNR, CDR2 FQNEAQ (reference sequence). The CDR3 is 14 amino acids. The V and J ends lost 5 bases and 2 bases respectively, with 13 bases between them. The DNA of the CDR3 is TGTGCCAGCAGCCGGGACTCGGCCCCCTACGAGCAGTACTTC. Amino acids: CASSRDSAPYEQYF.

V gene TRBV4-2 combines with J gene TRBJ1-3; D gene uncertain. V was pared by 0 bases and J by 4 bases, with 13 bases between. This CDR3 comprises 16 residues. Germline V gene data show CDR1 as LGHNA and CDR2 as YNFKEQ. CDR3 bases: TGTGCCAGCAGCCAAGATCGCCCGCGGGCAGGAAACACCATATATTTT. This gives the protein CASSQDRPRAGNTIYF.

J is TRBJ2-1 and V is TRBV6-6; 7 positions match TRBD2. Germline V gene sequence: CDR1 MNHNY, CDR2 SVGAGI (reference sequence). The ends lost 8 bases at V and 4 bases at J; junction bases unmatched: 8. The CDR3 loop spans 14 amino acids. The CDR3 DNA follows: TGTGCCAGCGGGACGACTAGCCCATACAATGAGCAGTTCTTC. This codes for CASGTTSPYNEQFF.

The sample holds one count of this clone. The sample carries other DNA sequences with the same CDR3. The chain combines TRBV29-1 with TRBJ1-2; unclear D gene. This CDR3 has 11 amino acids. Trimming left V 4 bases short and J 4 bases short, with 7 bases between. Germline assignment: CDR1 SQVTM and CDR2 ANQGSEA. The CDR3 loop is CSVGQSYGYTF. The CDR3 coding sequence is TGCAGCGTTGGCCAGTCCTATGGCTACACCTTC.

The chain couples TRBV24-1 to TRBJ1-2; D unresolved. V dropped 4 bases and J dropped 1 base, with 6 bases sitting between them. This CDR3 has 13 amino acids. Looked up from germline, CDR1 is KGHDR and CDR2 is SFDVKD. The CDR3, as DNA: TGTGCCACCAGTGACCAATTTAACTATGGCTACACCTTC. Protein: CATSDQFNYGYTF.

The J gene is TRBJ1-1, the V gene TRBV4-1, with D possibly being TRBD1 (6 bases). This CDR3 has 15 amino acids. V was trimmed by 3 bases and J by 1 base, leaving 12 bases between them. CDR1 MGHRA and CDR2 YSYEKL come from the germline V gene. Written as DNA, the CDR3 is TGCGCCAGCAGCCATGACGGGACATCGAACACTGAAGCTTTCTTT. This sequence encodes CASSHDGTSNTEAFF.

CDR3 sequence: CASSLGAPYNEQFF. The CDR3 bases are TGCGCCAGCAGCTTGGGGGCGCCCTACAATGAGCAGTTCTTC. The chain has TRBV5-1 and TRBJ2-1; no clear D. The CDR3 has 14 residues. Germline-derived CDR1 and CDR2 are SGHRS and YFSETQ. V gave up 0 bases and J gave up 2 bases, with 6 bases separating them.

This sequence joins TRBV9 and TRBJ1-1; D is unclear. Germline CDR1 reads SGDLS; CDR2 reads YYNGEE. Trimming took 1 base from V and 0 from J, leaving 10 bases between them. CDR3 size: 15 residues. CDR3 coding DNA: TGTGCCAGCAGCGTAAATGGGCACATGAACACTGAAGCTTTCTTT. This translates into CASSVNGHMNTEAFF. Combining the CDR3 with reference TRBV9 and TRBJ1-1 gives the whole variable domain DSGVTQTPKHLITATGQRVTLRCSPRSGDLSVYWYQQSLDQGLQFLIQYYNGEERAKGNILERFSAQQFPDLHSELNLSSLELGDSALYFCASSVNGHMNTEAFFGQGTRLTVV.

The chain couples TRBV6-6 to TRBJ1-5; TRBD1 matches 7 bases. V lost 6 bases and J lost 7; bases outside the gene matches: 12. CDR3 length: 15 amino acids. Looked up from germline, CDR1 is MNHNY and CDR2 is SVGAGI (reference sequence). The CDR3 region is CASSDTTGVNQPQHF. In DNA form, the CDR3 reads TGTGCCAGCAGCGATACCACAGGGGTGAACCAGCCCCAGCATTTT.

The CDR3: CATSGETGGNYGYTF. The DNA of the CDR3 is TGTGCCACCAGTGGGGAGACAGGGGGTAACTATGGCTACACCTTC. This chain connects TRBV24-1 to TRBJ1-2; 9 bases fit TRBD1. Trimming cost V 5 bases and J 1 base; bases outside gene matches: 4. Germline V gene lookup returns CDR1 KGHDR and CDR2 SFDVKD. This CDR3 has 15 amino acids.